Shown below are 18 T cell receptor beta chains from a single sample sequenced in a study of shared clonotypes between healthy human individuals. Profiled with immunoSEQ multiplex PCR; TCRdb holds only in-frame clones, not every one. This sample has 500,000 to 550,000 clones; approximately 95% occur once, and the top ten carry 0.05% to 0.07%. The specimen was naive CD4+ T cells sorted from blood. Subset in this sample: CD45RA+ positively selected. The receptor set was obtained from a woman aged 30 to 39 in good health.

The rearrangement links TRBV2 to TRBJ1-2, with a tentative D call TRBD1 (5 bases). Germline CDR1 reads SNHLY; CDR2 reads FYNNEI. V lost 5 bases and J 5 bases, leaving 12 bases between the germline ends. This CDR3 has 13 amino acids. This CDR3 is CASSTGTEYGYTF. The DNA for the CDR3 is TGTGCCAGCAGTACCGGGACGGAATATGGCTACACCTTC.

V usage is TRBV5-1 and J usage is TRBJ1-1; TRBD1 matches 7 bases. This CDR3 has 14 amino acids. The V gene's germline CDR1 is SGHRS and CDR2 YFSETQ. V gave up 3 bases and J gave up 8 bases; unmatched junction bases: 10. The DNA of the CDR3 is TGCGCCAGCAGCTCGAATTGGGACAGTTCCGAAGCTTTCTTT. This codes for CASSSNWDSSEAFF.

This rearrangement joins TRBV28 to TRBJ2-2; the D is unclear. V was trimmed by 8 bases and J by 0 bases, leaving 7 bases between them. Germline lookup yields CDR1 MDHEN and CDR2 SYDVKM. There are 13 residues in the CDR3. This CDR3 reads CASDSANTGELFF. The CDR3, as DNA: TGTGCCAGCGACTCCGCGAACACCGGGGAGCTGTTTTTT.

The chain uses TRBV19 and TRBJ2-5; 7 bases are a match to TRBD1. Germline V gene sequence: CDR1 LNHDA, CDR2 SQIVND (reference sequence). Losses at the gene ends were 6 bases for V and 5 bases for J; bases not matched to a gene: 6. The CDR3 consists of 13 residues. The CDR3 nucleotides read TGTGCCAGTAGAGCGACAGGGCTGGAGACCCAGTACTTC. Translated, it gives CASRATGLETQYF.

The CDR3 loop reads CASSQVPGTNEKLFF. CDR3 sequence (DNA): TGCGCCAGCAGCCAAGTTCCGGGAACTAATGAAAAACTGTTTTTT. This chain uses TRBV4-1 with TRBJ1-4; D not resolved. The CDR3 contains 15 residues. Trimming took off 1 base at V and 1 base at J, with 7 bases between the two ends. Germline CDR1 and CDR2: MGHRA and YSYEKL.

This chain links TRBV5-4 with TRBJ2-2; D gene uncertain. The V gene's germline CDR1 is SGHNT and CDR2 YYREEE (reference sequence). With 1 base removed from V and 1 base from J, the gap between germline ends came to 8 bases. This CDR3 comprises 15 residues. This CDR3 is CASSLWAGNTGELFF. The CDR3 nucleotides are TGTGCCAGCAGCTTGTGGGCAGGGAACACCGGGGAGCTGTTTTTT.

This chain uses TRBV5-1 with TRBJ1-1; TRBD1 matches at 7 bases. CDR3 size: 16 residues. The ends lost 0 bases at V and 5 bases at J; junction bases unmatched: 10. CDR1 is SGHRS and CDR2 is YFSETQ in the germline V gene. DNA for the CDR3: TGCGCCAGCAGCTTGGGGGCTGACAGGGTTGGGACTGAAGCTTTCTTT. This codes for CASSLGADRVGTEAFF.

The chain couples TRBV7-3 to TRBJ2-1; D may be TRBD1 (5 bases). The CDR3 runs 13 residues. Germline loops: CDR1 SGHTA, CDR2 FQGTGA. Trimming took 4 bases from V and 8 from J, leaving 12 bases between them. This CDR3 reads CASSSQGVYEQFF. CDR3 sequence (DNA): TGTGCCAGCAGCTCCCAAGGGGTATATGAGCAGTTCTTC.

This clone was recorded only once. One end of the junction does not line up with germline, which may come from a read error. J is TRBJ1-1 and V is TRBV6-5; D call uncertain. There are 12 residues in the CDR3. The V gene's germline CDR1 is MNHEY and CDR2 SVGAGI. The CDR3 coding sequence is TGTGCCACCAGTCCTGGTGGGTCGTTAGCTTTCTTT. Residues: CATSPGGSLAFF.

V and J are TRBV18 and TRBJ2-7; D is uncertain. The CDR3 covers 13 residues. Trimming took 3 bases from V and 4 from J, leaving 10 bases between them. Germline lookup yields CDR1 KGHSH and CDR2 LQKENI. The chain's CDR3 is CASSPMVLYEQYF. CDR3 sequence (DNA): TGTGCCAGCTCACCGATGGTTCTTTACGAGCAGTACTTC.

The chain uses TRBV14 and TRBJ1-1; no clear D gene. The CDR3 consists of 15 residues. V was pared by 4 bases and J by 6 bases, with 18 bases between. Germline V CDR1 and CDR2: SGHDN, FVKESK. CDR3 coding DNA: TGTGCCAGCAGCCGCGTTGTTGGGTTGAGTGCTGAAGCTTTCTTT. This codes for CASSRVVGLSAEAFF.

The CDR3 bases are TGTGCCAGCAGCAAAGTGTCTAGCGGGCCTTCCTACAATGAGCAGTTCTTC. Amino acids: CASSKVSSGPSYNEQFF. The rearrangement joins TRBV21-1 to TRBJ2-1; TRBD2 reflects the table's D call only, with no check against the DNA. TRBV21-1 is a pseudogene. CDR3 length equals 17 residues.

This sequence joins TRBV27 and TRBJ1-2, with a weak D call TRBD1 (6 bases). The CDR3 sequence is 17 residues long. Germline V CDR1 and CDR2: MNHEY, SMNVEV (reference sequence). Trimming took 3 bases from V and 1 from J, leaving 18 bases between them. This CDR3 reads CASSFLSQGKNNYGYTF. The CDR3 nucleotides read TGTGCCAGCAGTTTTTTGAGTCAGGGGAAAAATAACTATGGCTACACCTTC.

This rearrangement joins TRBV4-1 to TRBJ2-5; D not resolved. The CDR3 has 20 residues. CDR1 is MGHRA, CDR2 YSYEKL, per germline. V shed 1 base and J shed 4 bases, with 28 bases lying between them. The CDR3 is CASSQATIKQYSGWGETQYF. Here the CDR3 DNA reads TGCGCCAGCAGCCAAGCAACTATCAAGCAGTACTCGGGTTGGGGAGAGACCCAGTACTTC.

This chain uses TRBV28 with TRBJ1-5, with a weak D call TRBD1 (5 bases). The CDR3 totals 15 residues. The germline gives CDR1 MDHEN, CDR2 SYDVKM. V lost 6 bases and J lost 0, with 12 bases in between. CDR3 sequence reads: CASRRTSYSNQPQHF. The DNA for the CDR3 is TGTGCCAGCAGACGGACATCCTATAGCAATCAGCCCCAGCATTTT. Supplemented by reference TRBV28 and TRBJ1-5, the full variable domain reads DVKVTQSSRYLVKRTGEKVFLECVQDMDHENMFWYRQDPGLGLRLIYFSYDVKMKEKGDIPEGYSVSREKKERFSLILESASTNQTSMYLCASRRTSYSNQPQHFGDGTRLSIL.

This chain uses TRBV6-5 with TRBJ2-7, with TRBD1 identical over 8 bases. The trim removed 2 bases at V and 5 bases at J, leaving 8 bases unmatched. Per the germline V gene, CDR1 is MNHEY and CDR2 is SVGAGI. The CDR3 covers 15 residues. CDR3 sequence: CASSYTGTGGHEQYF. CDR3 DNA sequence: TGTGCCAGCAGTTACACCGGGACAGGTGGCCACGAGCAGTACTTC.

This chain uses TRBV19 with TRBJ1-3; 9 nucleotides match TRBD1. The CDR3 contains 17 residues. Germline assignment: CDR1 LNHDA and CDR2 SQIVND (reference sequence). J lost 12 bases, V lost 4 bases, and 19 bases had no gene match. CDR3 protein: CASSNQLRTGAEAFIYF. In nucleotides, the CDR3 is TGTGCCAGTAGTAACCAACTCCGGACAGGGGCAGAAGCTTTCATATATTTT. The full variable domain, with the rest looked up from reference TRBV19 and TRBJ1-3, is DGGITQSPKYLFRKEGQNVTLSCEQNLNHDAMYWYRQDPGQGLRLIYYSQIVNDFQKGDIAEGYSVSREKKESFPLTVTSAQKNPTAFYLCASSNQLRTGAEAFIYFGEGSWLTVV.

This chain links TRBV11-3 with TRBJ2-2; unclear D gene. This CDR3 is built from 13 residues. V gave up 2 bases and J gave up 3 bases, with 4 bases separating them. Per germline, CDR1 SGHNT and CDR2 YENEEA. CDR3 DNA: TGTGCCAGCAGCTTACAAGACACCGGGGAGCTGTTTTTT. Amino acids: CASSLQDTGELFF.